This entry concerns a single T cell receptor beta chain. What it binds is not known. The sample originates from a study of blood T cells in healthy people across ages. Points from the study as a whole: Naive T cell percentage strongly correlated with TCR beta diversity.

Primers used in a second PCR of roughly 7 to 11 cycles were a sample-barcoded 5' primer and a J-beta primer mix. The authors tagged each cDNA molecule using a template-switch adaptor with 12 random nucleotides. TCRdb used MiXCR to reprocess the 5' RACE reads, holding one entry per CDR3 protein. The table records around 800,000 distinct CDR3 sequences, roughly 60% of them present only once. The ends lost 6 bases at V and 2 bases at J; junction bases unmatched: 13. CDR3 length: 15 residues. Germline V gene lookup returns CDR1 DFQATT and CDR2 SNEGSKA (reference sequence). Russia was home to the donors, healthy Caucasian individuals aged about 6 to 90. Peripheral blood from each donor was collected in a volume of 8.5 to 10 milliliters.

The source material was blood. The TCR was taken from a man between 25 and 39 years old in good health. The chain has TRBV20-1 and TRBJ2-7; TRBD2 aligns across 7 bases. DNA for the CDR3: TGCAGTGCCAAGCGGGGACCAATACCACCCTACGAGCAGTACTTC. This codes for CSAKRGPIPPYEQYF.